Presented here are 3 T cell receptor beta chains from one specimen sequenced in a study of identical twins listed by TCRdb under 2016. The library was made by 5' RACE. TCRdb lists the instrument as Illumina HiSeq 2000. TCRdb ran its own pipeline on the public reads, namely fastp trimming at Q25 and MiXCR clone calling, and kept in-frame beta chains. Merged by CDR3 protein, the rows form single entries marked with the most common genes and DNA. For this sample the table gives about 1.7 million distinct CDR3 sequences, of which around a third were detected only once. In total, the top ten clones hold more than 0.25% of the sample. The specimen sequenced was cord blood. Receptor source: a newborn girl in good health.

This clonotype was recorded at least ten times. The CDR3 DNA follows: TGTGCCAGCTCACTAGACTTTCTGGGGCACAATGAGCAGTTCTTC. This sequence encodes CASSLDFLGHNEQFF. This rearrangement joins TRBV18 to TRBJ2-1, with D perhaps TRBD1 (5 bases). This CDR3 comprises 15 residues. Germline lookup yields CDR1 KGHSH and CDR2 LQKENI. V lost 4 bases, J lost 5 bases, and 15 bases lay in between.

The chain couples TRBV4-2 to TRBJ2-2; D remains unclear. This CDR3 is built from 17 residues. V was trimmed by 0 bases and J by 1 base, leaving 12 bases between them. CDR1 LGHNA and CDR2 YNFKEQ come from the germline V gene. The CDR3 spells CASSQEGSSLNTGELFF. The CDR3 DNA reads as TGTGCCAGCAGCCAAGAGGGAAGTAGCCTGAACACCGGGGAGCTGTTTTTT.

This sequence joins TRBV12-3 or TRBV12-4 and TRBJ2-7; 15 nucleotides align to TRBD2. Trimming at V came to 6 bases and at J to 7 bases, leaving 13 bases not matched to a gene. The length of the CDR3 is 17 residues. The CDR3 protein is CASRKISGTSGRNEQYF. The CDR3 bases are TGTGCCAGCAGGAAGATATCCGGGACTAGCGGGAGGAATGAGCAGTACTTC.